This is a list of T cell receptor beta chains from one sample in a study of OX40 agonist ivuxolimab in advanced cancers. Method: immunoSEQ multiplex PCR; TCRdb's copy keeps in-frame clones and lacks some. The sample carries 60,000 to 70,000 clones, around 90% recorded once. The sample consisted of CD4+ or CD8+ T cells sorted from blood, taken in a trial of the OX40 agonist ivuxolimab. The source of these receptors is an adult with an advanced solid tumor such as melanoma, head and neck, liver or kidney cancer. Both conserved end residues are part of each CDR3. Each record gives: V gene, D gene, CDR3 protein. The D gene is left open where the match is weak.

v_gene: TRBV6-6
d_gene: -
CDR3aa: CASSVSSYNSPLHF

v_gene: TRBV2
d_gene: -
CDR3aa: CASSVGGYNSPLHF

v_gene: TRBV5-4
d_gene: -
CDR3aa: CASSRDPLNEQFF

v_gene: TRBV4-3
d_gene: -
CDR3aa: CASSQDFRAGIQYF

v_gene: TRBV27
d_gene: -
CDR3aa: CASSLGWGSTEAFF

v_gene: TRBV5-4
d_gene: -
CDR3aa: CASSLASVSPGELFF

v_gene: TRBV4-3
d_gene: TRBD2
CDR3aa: CASSLDGGGGTGELFF

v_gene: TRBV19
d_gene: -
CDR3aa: CASSIGAYSGANVLTF

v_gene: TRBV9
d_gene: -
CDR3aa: CASSAGRSTDTQYF

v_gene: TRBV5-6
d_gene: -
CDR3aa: CASSLRGNTGELFF

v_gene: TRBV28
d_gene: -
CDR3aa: CASSPRVPYEQFF

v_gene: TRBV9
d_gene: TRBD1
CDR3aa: CASSEGQPAYNEQFF

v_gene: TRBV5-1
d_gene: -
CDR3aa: CASSLAAYAYGYTF

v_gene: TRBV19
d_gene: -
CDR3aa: CASSPDSKVYEQYF

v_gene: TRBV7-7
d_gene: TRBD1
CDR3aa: CASSLVGQGTVIYEQYF

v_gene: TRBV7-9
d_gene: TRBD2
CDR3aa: CASSRPIGIAGPYNEQFF

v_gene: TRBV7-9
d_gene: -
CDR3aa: CASSSTGPDQPQHF

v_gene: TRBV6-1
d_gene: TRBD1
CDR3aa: CASRAGTGTYGYTF

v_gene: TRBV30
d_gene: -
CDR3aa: CAWSALVGSVPYF

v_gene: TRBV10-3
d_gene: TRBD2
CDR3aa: CAINPTSSLILAEQYF

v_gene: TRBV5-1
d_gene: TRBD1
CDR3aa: CASSLGTGQETQYF

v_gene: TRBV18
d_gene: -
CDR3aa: CASSLRGERANVLTF

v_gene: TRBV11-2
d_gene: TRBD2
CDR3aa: CASSPSQQIAGSYEQYF

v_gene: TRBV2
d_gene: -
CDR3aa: CASTPLLGGRYGYTF

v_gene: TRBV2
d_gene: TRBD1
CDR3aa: CASSRTGLNEKLFF

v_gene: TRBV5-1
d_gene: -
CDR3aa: CASSLSPIGMNTEAFF